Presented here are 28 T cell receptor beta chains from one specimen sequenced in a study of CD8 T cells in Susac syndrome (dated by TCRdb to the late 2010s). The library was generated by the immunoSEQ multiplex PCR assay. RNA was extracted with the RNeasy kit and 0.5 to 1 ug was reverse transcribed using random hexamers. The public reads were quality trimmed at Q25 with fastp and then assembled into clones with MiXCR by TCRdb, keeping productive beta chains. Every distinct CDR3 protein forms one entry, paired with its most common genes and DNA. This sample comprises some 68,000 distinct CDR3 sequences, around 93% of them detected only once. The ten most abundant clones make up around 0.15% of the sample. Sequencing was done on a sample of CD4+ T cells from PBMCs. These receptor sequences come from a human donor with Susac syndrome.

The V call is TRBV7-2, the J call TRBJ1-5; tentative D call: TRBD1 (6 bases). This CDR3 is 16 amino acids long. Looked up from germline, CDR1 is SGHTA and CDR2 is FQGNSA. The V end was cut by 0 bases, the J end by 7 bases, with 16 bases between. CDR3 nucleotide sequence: TGTGCCAGCAGCTTAGCACCGGGGGCGCCTATCCAGCCCCAGCATTTT. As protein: CASSLAPGAPIQPQHF. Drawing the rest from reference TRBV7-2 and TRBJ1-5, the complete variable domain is GAGVSQSPSNKVTEKGKDVELRCDPISGHTALYWYRQSLGQGLEFLIYFQGNSAPDKSGLPSDRFSAERTGGSVSTLTIQRTQQEDSAVYLCASSLAPGAPIQPQHFGDGTRLSIL.

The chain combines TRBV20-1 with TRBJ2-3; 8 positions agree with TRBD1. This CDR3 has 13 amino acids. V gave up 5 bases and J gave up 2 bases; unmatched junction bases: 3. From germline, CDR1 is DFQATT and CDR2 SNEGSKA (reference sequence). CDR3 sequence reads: CSARTGFTDTQYF. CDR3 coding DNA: TGCAGTGCTCGGACAGGGTTCACAGATACGCAGTATTTT.

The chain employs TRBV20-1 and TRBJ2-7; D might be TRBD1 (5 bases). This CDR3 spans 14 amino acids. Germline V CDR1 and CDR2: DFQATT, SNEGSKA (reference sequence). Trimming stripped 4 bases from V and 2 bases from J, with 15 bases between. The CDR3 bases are TGCAGTGCTAAACTTACAGGTACTCCCTACGAGCAGTACTTC. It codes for CSAKLTGTPYEQYF.

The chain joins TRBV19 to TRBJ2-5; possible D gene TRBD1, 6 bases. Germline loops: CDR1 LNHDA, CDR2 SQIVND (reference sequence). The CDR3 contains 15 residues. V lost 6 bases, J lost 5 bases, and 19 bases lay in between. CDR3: CASSPGQGRAETQYF. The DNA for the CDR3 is TGTGCCAGTAGCCCCGGGCAGGGGCGCGCGGAGACCCAGTACTTC.

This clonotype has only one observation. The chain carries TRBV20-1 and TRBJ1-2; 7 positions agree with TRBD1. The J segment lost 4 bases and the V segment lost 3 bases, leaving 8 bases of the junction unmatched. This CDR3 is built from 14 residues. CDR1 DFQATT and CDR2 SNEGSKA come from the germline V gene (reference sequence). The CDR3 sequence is CSARTGRDGYGYTF. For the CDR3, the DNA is TGCAGTGCTAGGACAGGGCGGGATGGCTATGGCTACACCTTC.

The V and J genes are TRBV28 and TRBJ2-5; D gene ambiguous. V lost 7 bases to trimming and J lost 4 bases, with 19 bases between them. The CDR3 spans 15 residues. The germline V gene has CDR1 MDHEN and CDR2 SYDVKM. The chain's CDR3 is CASTRSPLETETQYF. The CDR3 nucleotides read TGTGCCAGCACGCGCTCCCCTTTGGAAACAGAGACCCAGTACTTC.

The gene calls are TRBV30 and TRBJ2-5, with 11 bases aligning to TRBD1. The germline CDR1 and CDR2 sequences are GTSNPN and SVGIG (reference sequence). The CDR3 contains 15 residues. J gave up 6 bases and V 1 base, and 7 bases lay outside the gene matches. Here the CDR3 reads CAWSELGQGEKTQYF. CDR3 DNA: TGTGCCTGGAGTGAATTGGGACAGGGGGAAAAGACCCAGTACTTC.

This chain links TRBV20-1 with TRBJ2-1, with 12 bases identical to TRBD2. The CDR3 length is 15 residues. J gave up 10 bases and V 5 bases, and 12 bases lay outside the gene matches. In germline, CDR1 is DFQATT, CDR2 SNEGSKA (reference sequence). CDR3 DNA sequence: TGCAGTGCTGACCACACTAGCGGGGGGATTGGCGAGCAGTTCTTC. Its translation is CSADHTSGGIGEQFF.

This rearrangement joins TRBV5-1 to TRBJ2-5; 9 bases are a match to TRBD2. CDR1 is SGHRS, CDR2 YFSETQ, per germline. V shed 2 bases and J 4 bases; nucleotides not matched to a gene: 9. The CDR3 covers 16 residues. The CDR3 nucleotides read TGCGCCAGCAGCTTCTCGGGCGGGGGGGCCGGAGAGACCCAGTACTTC. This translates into CASSFSGGGAGETQYF. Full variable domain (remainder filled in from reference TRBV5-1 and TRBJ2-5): KAGVTQTPRYLIKTRGQQVTLSCSPISGHRSVSWYQQTPGQGLQFLFEYFSETQRNKGNFPGRFSGRQFSNSRSEMNVSTLELGDSALYLCASSFSGGGAGETQYFGPGTRLLVL.

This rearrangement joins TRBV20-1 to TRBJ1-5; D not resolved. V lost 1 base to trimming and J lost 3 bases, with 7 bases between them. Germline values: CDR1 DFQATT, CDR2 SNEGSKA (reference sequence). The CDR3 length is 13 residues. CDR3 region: CSARAGHNQPQHF. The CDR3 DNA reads TGCAGTGCTAGAGCAGGTCACAATCAGCCCCAGCATTTT.

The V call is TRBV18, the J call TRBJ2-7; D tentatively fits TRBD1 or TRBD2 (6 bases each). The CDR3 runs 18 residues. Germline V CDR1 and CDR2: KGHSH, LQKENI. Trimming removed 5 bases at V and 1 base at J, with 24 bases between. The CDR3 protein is CASSNRGRGLSKSYEQYF. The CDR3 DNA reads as TGTGCCAGCTCAAATCGGGGCAGGGGACTGAGTAAGTCCTACGAGCAGTACTTC. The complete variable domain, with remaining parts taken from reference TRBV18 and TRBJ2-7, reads NAGVMQNPRHLVRRRGQEARLRCSPMKGHSHVYWYRQLPEEGLKFMVYLQKENIIDESGMPKERFSAEFPKEGPSILRIQQVVRGDSAAYFCASSNRGRGLSKSYEQYFGPGTRLTVT.

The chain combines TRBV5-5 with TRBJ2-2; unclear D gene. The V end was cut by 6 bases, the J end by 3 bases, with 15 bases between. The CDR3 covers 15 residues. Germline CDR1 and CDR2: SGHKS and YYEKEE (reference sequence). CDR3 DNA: TGTGCCAGCACCCCGACCGCGCTCCACACCGGGGAGCTGTTTTTT. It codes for CASTPTALHTGELFF.

The chain's CDR3 is CASSQLQGEGNEQFF. DNA of the CDR3: TGTGCCAGCAGCCAGCTTCAGGGGGAGGGAAATGAGCAGTTCTTC. V usage is TRBV4-2 and J usage is TRBJ2-1; D possibly matches TRBD1 or TRBD2 (7 bases each). Germline values: CDR1 LGHNA, CDR2 YNFKEQ. This CDR3 region has 15 residues. Trimming left V 3 bases short and J 7 bases short, with 16 bases between.

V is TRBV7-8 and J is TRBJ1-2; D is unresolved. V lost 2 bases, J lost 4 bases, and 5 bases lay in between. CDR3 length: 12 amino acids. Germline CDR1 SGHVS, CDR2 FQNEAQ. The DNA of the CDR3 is TGTGCCAGCAGCTTACTGCCCTATGGCTACACCTTC. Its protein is CASSLLPYGYTF.

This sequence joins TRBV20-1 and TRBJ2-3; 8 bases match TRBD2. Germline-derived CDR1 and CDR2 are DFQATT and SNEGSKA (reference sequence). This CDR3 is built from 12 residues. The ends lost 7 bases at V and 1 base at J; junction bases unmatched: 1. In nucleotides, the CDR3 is TGCAGTGTGCGGGGGGGCACAGATACGCAGTATTTT. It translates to CSVRGGTDTQYF.

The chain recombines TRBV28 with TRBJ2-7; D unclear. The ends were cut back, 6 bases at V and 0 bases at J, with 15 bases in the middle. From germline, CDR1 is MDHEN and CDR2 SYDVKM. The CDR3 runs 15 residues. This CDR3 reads CASSTYGPSSYEQYF. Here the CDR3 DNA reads TGTGCCAGCAGCACATATGGTCCGAGCTCCTACGAGCAGTACTTC.

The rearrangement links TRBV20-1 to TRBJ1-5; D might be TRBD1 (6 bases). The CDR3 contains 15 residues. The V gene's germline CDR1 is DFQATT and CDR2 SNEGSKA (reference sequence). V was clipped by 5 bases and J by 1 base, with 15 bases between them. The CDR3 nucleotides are TGCAGTGCTCCCCCTCAGGGGTTCAGCAATCAGCCCCAGCATTTT. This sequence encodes CSAPPQGFSNQPQHF.

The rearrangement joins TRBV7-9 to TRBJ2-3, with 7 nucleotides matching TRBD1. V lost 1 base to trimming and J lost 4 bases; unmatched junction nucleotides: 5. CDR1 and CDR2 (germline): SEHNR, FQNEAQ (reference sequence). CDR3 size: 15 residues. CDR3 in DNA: TGTGCCAGCAGCTTAGGCAGGCAGGGGGCAGATACGCAGTATTTT. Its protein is CASSLGRQGADTQYF.

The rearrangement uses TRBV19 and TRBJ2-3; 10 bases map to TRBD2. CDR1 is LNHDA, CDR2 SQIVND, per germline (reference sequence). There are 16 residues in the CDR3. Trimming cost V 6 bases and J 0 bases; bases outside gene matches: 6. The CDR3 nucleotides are TGTGCCAGTAGCGCTAGCGGGGGCTCTAGCACAGATACGCAGTATTTT. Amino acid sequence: CASSASGGSSTDTQYF.

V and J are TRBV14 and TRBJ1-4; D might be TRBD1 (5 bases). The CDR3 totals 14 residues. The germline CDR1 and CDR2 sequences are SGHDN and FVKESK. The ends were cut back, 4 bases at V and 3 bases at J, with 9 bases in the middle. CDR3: CASSLGGANEKLFF. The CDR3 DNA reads TGTGCCAGCAGCCTCGGGGGGGCTAATGAAAAACTGTTTTTT.

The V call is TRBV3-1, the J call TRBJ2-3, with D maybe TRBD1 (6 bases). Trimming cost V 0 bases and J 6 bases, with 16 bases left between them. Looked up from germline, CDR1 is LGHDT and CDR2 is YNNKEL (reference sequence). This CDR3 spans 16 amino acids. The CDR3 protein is CASSQDLARGWDTQYF. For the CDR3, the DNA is TGTGCCAGCAGCCAAGATTTAGCCAGGGGATGGGATACGCAGTATTTT.

CDR3 sequence: CASSLRRRSQETQYF. CDR3 sequence (DNA): TGTGCCAGCAGCCTCCGCCGACGGAGCCAAGAGACCCAGTACTTC. This rearrangement joins TRBV7-2 to TRBJ2-5, with D unclear. Looked up from germline, CDR1 is SGHTA and CDR2 is FQGNSA. The V end was cut by 5 bases, the J end by 1 base, with 14 bases between. This CDR3 spans 15 amino acids.

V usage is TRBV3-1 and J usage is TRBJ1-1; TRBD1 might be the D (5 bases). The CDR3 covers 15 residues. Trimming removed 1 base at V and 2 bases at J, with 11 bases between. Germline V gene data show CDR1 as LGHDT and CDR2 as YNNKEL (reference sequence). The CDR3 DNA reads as TGTGCCAGCAGCCAAGCGGGGCCGGCCAACACTGAAGCTTTCTTT. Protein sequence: CASSQAGPANTEAFF.

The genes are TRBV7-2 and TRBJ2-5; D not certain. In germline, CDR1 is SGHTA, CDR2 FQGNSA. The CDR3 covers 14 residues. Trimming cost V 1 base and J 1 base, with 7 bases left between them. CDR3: CASSLVSIQETQYF. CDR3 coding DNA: TGTGCCAGCAGCTTAGTCTCGATCCAAGAGACCCAGTACTTC.

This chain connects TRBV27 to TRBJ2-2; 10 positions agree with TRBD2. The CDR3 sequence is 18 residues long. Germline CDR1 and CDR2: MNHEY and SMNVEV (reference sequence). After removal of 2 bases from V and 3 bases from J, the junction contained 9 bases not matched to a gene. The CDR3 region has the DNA TGTGCCAGCAGTTTACTTGGCGTAGCGGGGGGTGACACCGGGGAGCTGTTTTTT. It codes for CASSLLGVAGGDTGELFF.

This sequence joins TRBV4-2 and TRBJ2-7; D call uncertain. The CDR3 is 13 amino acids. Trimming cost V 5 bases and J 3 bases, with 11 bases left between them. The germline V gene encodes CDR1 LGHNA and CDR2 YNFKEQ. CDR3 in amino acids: CASSSPWGYEQYF. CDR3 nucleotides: TGTGCCAGCAGCTCACCTTGGGGCTACGAGCAGTACTTC.

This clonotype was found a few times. CDR3 protein: CASSSRQGGTGEQYF. CDR3 nucleotide sequence: TGTGCCAGCAGTTCCCGACAGGGGGGGACCGGCGAGCAGTACTTC. The genes are TRBV28 and TRBJ2-7; 9 bases are a match to TRBD1. Germline V CDR1 and CDR2: MDHEN, SYDVKM. The V segment lost 4 bases and the J segment 6 bases; nucleotides outside the gene matches: 10. The CDR3 spans 15 residues.

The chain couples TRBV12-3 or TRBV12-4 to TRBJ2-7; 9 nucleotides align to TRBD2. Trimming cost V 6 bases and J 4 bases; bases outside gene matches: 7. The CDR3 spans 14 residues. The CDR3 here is CASSRLAGPYEQYF. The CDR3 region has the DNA TGTGCCAGCAGCCGTCTAGCGGGGCCTTACGAGCAGTACTTC.